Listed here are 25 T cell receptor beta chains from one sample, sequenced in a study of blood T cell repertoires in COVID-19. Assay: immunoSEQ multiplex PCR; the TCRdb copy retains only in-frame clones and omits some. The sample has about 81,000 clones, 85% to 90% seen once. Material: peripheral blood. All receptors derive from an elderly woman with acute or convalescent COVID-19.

CDR3 DNA: TGTGCCAGCAGCTTAGAAGAGAATTCACCCCTCCACTTT. The encoded protein is CASSLEENSPLHF. The chain is built from TRBV7-9 and TRBJ1-6; D uncertain. V lost 1 base and J 7 bases, leaving 5 bases between the germline ends. The CDR3 runs to 13 residues. CDR1 is SEHNR, CDR2 FQNEAQ, per germline (reference sequence).

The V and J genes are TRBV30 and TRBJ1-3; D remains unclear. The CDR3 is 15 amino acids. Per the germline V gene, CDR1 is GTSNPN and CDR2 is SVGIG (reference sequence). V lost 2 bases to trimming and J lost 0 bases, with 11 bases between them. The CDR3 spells CAWSPMGDSGNTIYF. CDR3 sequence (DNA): TGTGCCTGGAGTCCTATGGGAGACTCTGGAAACACCATATATTTT.

In DNA, the CDR3 is TGTGCCAGCAGCAGGGGGACAGGGGGCGGTGGCTACACCTTC. It specifies CASSRGTGGGGYTF. This sequence joins TRBV5-5 and TRBJ1-2; 12 positions match TRBD1. From germline, CDR1 is SGHKS and CDR2 YYEKEE (reference sequence). The CDR3 is made up of 14 amino acids. J was trimmed by 7 bases and V by 4 bases; bases with no gene match: 5.

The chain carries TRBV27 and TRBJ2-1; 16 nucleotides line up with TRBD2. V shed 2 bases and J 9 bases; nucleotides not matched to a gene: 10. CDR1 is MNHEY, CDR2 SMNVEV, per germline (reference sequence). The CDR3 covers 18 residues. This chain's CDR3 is CASSLEAGTSGRVGEQFF. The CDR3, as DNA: TGTGCCAGCAGTTTAGAAGCCGGGACTAGCGGGAGGGTGGGTGAGCAGTTCTTC.

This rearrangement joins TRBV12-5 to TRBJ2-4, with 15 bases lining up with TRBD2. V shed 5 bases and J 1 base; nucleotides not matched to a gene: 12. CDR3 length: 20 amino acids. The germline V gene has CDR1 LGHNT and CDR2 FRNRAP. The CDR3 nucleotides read TGTGCTAGTGGTCCCTCCCTGGGACTAGCGGGGGGCGAGGCCAAAAACATTCAGTACTTC. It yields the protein CASGPSLGLAGGEAKNIQYF.

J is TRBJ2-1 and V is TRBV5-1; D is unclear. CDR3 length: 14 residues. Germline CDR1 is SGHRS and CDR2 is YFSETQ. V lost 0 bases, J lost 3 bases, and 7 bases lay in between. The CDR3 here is CASSLGVDYNEQFF. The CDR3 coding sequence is TGCGCCAGCAGCTTGGGAGTCGACTACAATGAGCAGTTCTTC. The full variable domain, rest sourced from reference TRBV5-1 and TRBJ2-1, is KAGVTQTPRYLIKTRGQQVTLSCSPISGHRSVSWYQQTPGQGLQFLFEYFSETQRNKGNFPGRFSGRQFSNSRSEMNVSTLELGDSALYLCASSLGVDYNEQFFGPGTRLTVL.

In DNA, the CDR3 is TGCGCCAGCAAAAGACTCTCTGGAAACACCATATATTTT. Translated: CASKRLSGNTIYF. The chain couples TRBV23-1 to TRBJ1-3; D uncertain. TRBV23-1 is an open reading frame whose function is uncertain. The CDR3 contains 13 residues. V was trimmed by 7 bases and J by 0 bases, leaving 7 bases between them.

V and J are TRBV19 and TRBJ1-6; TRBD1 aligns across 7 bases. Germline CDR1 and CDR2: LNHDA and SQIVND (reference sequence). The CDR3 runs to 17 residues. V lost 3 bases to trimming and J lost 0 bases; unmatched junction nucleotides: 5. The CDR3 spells CASSMATGSSYNSPLHF. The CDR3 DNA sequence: TGTGCCAGTAGTATGGCGACAGGGAGCTCCTATAATTCACCCCTCCACTTT.

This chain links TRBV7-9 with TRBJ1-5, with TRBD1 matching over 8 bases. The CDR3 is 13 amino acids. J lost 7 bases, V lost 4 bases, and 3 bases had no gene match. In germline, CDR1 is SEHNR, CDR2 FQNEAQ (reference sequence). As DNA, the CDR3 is TGTGCCAGCAGCTCAGGGGGCCAGCAGCCCCAGCATTTT. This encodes CASSSGGQQPQHF.

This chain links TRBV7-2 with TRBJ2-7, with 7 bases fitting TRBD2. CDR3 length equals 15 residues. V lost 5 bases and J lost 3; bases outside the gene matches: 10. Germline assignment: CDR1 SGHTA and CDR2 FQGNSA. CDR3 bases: TGTGCCAGCAGCCCGGGAGGTAGCGGCCGCTACGAGCAGTACTTC. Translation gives CASSPGGSGRYEQYF.

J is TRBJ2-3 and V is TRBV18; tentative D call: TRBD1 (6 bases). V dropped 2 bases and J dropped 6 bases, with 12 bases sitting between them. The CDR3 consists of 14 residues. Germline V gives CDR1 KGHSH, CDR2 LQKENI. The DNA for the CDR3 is TGTGCCAGCTCACCAAGACAGGCCACCGATACGCAGTATTTT. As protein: CASSPRQATDTQYF.

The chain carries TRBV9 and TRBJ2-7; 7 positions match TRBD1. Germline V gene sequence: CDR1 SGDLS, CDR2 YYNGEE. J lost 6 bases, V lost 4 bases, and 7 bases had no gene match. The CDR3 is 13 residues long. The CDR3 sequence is CASSSNRGGEQYF. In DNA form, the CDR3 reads TGTGCCAGCAGCAGCAACAGGGGCGGCGAGCAGTACTTC.

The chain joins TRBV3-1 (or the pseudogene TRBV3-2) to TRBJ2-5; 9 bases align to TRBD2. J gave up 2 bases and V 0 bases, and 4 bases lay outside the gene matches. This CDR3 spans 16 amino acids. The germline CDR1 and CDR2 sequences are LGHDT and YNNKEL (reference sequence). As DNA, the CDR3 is TGTGCCAGCAGCCAAGATAGAGCGGGGGGACAAGAGACCCAGTACTTC. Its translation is CASSQDRAGGQETQYF.

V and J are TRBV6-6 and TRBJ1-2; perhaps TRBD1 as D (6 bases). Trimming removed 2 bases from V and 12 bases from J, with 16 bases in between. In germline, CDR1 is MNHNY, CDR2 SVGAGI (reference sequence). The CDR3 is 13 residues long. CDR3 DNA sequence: TGTGCCAGCAGTTACGGTGGCAGGGGAGGGGACACCTTC. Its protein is CASSYGGRGGDTF.

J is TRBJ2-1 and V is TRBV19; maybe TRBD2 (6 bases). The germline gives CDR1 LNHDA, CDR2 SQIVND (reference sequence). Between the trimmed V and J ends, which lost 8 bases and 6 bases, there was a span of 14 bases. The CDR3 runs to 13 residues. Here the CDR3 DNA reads TGTGCCAGTTCCAGTACTAGCTTCAATGAGCAGTTCTTC. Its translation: CASSSTSFNEQFF.

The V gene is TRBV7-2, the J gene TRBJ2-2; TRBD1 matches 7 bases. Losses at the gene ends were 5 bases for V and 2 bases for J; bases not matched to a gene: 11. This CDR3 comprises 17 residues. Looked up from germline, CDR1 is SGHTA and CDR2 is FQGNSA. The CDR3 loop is CASSLPGTARNTGELFF. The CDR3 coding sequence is TGTGCCAGCAGCCTTCCCGGGACAGCCCGTAACACCGGGGAGCTGTTTTTT.

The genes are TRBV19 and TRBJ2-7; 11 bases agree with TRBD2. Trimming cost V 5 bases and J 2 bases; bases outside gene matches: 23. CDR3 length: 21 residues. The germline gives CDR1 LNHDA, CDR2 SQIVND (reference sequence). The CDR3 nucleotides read TGTGCCAGTAGTTCCAGACTGACAGGGTTCATGACTAGCGGGGAGGCCTACGAGCAGTACTTC. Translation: CASSSRLTGFMTSGEAYEQYF.

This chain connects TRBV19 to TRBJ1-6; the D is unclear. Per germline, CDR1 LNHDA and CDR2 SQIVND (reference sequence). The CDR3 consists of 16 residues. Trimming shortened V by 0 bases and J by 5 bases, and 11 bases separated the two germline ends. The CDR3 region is CASSIDSAGNNSPLHF. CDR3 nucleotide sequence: TGTGCCAGTAGTATAGATTCAGCGGGCAATAATTCACCCCTCCACTTT.

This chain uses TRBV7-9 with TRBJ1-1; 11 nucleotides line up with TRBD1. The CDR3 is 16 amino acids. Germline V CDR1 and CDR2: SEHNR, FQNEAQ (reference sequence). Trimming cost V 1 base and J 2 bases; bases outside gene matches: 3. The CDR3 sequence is CASSLGTGGSNTEAFF. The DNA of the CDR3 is TGTGCCAGCAGCTTAGGGACAGGGGGCTCTAACACTGAAGCTTTCTTT. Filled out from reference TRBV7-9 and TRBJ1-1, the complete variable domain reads DTGVSQNPRHKITKRGQNVTFRCDPISEHNRLYWYRQTLGQGPEFLTYFQNEAQLEKSRLLSDRFSAERPKGSFSTLEIQRTEQGDSAMYLCASSLGTGGSNTEAFFGQGTRLTVV.

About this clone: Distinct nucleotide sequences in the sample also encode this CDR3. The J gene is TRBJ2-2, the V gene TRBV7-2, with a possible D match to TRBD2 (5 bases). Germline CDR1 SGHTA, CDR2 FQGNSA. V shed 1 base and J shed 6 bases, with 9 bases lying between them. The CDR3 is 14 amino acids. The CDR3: CASSLDRGAGELFF. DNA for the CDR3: TGTGCCAGCAGCTTAGATCGGGGAGCCGGGGAGCTGTTTTTT.

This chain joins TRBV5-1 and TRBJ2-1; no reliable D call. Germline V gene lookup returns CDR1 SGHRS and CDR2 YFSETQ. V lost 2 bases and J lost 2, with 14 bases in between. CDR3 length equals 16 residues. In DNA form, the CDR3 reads TGCGCCAGCAGCTTAGTCCCCCAGAGGACCTACAATGAGCAGTTCTTC. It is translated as CASSLVPQRTYNEQFF.

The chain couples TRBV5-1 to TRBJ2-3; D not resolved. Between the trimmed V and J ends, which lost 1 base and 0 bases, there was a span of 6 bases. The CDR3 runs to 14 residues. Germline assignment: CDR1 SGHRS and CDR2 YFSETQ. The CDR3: CASSLSGSTDTQYF. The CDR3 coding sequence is TGCGCCAGCAGCTTGTCCGGGAGCACAGATACGCAGTATTTT.

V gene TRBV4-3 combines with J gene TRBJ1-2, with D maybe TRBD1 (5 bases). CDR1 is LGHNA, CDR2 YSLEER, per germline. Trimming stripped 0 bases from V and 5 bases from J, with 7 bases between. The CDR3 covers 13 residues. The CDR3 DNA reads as TGCGCCAGCAGCCAAGATCAGGGTTATGGCTACACCTTC. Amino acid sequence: CASSQDQGYGYTF.

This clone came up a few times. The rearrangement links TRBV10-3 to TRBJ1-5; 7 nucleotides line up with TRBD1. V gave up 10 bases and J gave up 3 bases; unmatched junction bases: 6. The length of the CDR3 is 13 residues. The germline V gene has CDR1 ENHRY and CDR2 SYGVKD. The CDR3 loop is CATSGQVNQPQHF. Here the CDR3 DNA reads TGTGCCACCTCCGGACAGGTCAATCAGCCCCAGCATTTT.

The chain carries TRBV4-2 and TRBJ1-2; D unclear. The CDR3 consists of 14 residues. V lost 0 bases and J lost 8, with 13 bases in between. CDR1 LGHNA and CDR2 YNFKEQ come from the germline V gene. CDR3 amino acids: CASSQDRSPMGYTF. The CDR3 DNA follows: TGTGCCAGCAGCCAAGATCGCAGTCCCATGGGCTACACCTTC.